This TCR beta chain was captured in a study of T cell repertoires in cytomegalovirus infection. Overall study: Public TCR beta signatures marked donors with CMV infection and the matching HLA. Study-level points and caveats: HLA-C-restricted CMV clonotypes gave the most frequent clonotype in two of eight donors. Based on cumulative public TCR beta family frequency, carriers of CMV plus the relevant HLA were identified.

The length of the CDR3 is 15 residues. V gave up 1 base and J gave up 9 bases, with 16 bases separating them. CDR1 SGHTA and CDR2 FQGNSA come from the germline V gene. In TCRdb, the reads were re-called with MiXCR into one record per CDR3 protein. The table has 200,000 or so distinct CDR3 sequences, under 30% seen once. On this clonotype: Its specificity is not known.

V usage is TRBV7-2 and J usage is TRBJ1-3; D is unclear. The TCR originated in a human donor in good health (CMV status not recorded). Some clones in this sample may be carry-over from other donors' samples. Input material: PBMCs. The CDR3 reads CASSLGAWGESTIYF. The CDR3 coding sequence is TGTGCCAGCAGCTTAGGGGCATGGGGTGAAAGCACCATATATTTT.